This section outlines one T cell receptor (beta chain) sequence together with its context. Its antigen is not identified. The data stem from a study of cytomegalovirus exposure and HLA in healthy donors. On the study more broadly: Unique TCR beta sequences numbering 95 million to 130 million came from 190 million or so T cells in an earlier analysis.

Germline V lookup: CDR1 SGHTA, CDR2 FQGNSA. Trimming took 4 bases from V and 5 from J, leaving 23 bases between them. This CDR3 has 17 amino acids. Findings and caveats of the study: Some segments of the V type, notably TRBV6-2 and TRBV6-3, were excluded as indistinguishable. Further analysis, carried out later, found HLA-associated TCR beta chains more clonally expanded than equally common other chains.

PCR employed 60 Vbeta and 13 Jbeta primers. Generated by immunoSEQ multiplex PCR, the TCRdb table keeps only in-frame clones and is missing some. The sample includes under 150,000 clones, about 85% seen only once; the top ten take 3% to 3.5%. This chain joins TRBV7-2 and TRBJ2-5, with D tentatively TRBD2 (7 bases). The TCR comes from a female donor in good health and CMV-seronegative. The sequenced material came from PBMCs. As DNA, the CDR3 is TGTGCCAGCAGCTCCTATTTCCCGGGGGGCGGATCGGAGACCCAGTACTTC. Translated, it gives CASSSYFPGGGSETQYF.